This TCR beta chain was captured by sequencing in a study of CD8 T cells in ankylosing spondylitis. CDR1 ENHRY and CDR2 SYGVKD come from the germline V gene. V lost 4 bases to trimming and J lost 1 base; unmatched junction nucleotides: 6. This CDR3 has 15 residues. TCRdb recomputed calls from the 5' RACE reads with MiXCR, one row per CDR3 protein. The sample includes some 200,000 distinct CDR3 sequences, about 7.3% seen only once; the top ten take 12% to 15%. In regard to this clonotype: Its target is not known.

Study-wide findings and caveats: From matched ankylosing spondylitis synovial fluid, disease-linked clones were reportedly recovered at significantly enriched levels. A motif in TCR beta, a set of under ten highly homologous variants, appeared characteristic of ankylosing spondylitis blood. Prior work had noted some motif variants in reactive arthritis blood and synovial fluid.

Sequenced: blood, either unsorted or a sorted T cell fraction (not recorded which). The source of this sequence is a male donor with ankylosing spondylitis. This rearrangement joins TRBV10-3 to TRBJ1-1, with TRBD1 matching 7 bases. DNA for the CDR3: TGTGCCATCAGTGCTCAACAGGGGACGAACACTGAAGCTTTCTTT. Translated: CAISAQQGTNTEAFF.